The rows below give T cell receptor beta chains drawn from one sample of a study of T-cell reconstitution after alpha-beta-depleted transplantation in children. TCRdb ran MiXCR on the PCR reads and lists one entry per CDR3 protein. The sample includes hundreds of thousands of distinct CDR3 sequences, 15% to 20% of them seen just once. Sample: PBMCs, mostly from graft donor cells, taken 360 days after TCRalphabeta/CD19-depleted stem cell transplant. The origin of the receptors is a male patient aged 2 to 10 who had a stem cell transplant for acute lymphoblastic leukemia, so the T cells may come from the graft donor. The CDR3 runs from the conserved cysteine through the conserved F or W. A D gene is named only where the DNA matches it firmly. Some rows have no size entry. The others give once, few or many, or a class for an expanded clone.

>.|TRBD2|TRBV4-1|TRBJ2-1
CASSHTSGNEQFF
TGCGCCAGCAGCCACACTAGCGGTAATGAGCAGTTCTTC
>few|TRBD1|TRBV6-5|TRBJ2-7
CASSSYDRAPYEQYF
TGTGCCAGCAGTTCCTATGACAGGGCCCCCTACGAGCAGTACTTC
>.|TRBD1|TRBV28|TRBJ2-1
CASGSGTGPYNEQFF
TGTGCCAGCGGATCCGGGACAGGGCCCTACAATGAGCAGTTCTTC
>.|TRBD1|TRBV3-1|TRBJ2-1
CASSQGDRLFEQFF
TGTGCCAGCAGCCAAGGGGACAGGCTTTTTGAGCAGTTCTTC
>few|.|TRBV24-1|TRBJ1-4
CATSDGSSSNEKLFF
TGTGCCACCAGTGATGGGAGCAGTTCCAATGAAAAACTGTTTTTT
>.|.|TRBV7-8|TRBJ2-5
CASRKQETQYF
TGTGCCAGCAGAAAACAAGAGACCCAGTACTTC
>few|.|TRBV6-5|TRBJ2-7
CASRSPSYEQYF
TGTGCCAGCAGGTCTCCTTCCTACGAGCAGTACTTC
>few|.|TRBV19|TRBJ1-1
CASRVTGLNTEAFF
TGTGCCAGTAGGGTAACAGGGCTGAACACTGAAGCTTTCTTT
>many|.|TRBV25-1|TRBJ1-6
CASQRVSGYNSPLHF
TGTGCCAGTCAGCGGGTATCGGGCTATAATTCACCCCTCCACTTT
>.|.|TRBV28|TRBJ1-4
CASSPRFNEKLFF
TGTGCCAGCAGTCCCAGGTTTAATGAAAAACTGTTTTTT
>many|.|TRBV29-1|TRBJ2-1
CSVANNEQFF
TGCAGCGTAGCGAACAATGAGCAGTTCTTC
>few|.|TRBV5-1|TRBJ2-2
CASSAPWDTAGELFF
TGCGCCAGCAGCGCCCCCTGGGACACAGCCGGGGAGCTGTTTTTT
>.|TRBD1|TRBV28|TRBJ2-5
CASIQGDFQETQYF
TGTGCCAGCATACAGGGGGACTTCCAAGAGACCCAGTACTTC
>.|TRBD2|TRBV24-1|TRBJ2-5
CATSDLAWLADQETQYF
TGTGCCACCAGTGATTTGGCGTGGCTAGCGGACCAAGAGACCCAGTACTTC
>many|TRBD2|TRBV7-2|TRBJ2-1
CASSPSGRTYNEQFF
TGTGCCAGCAGCCCTAGCGGGAGAACCTACAATGAGCAGTTCTTC